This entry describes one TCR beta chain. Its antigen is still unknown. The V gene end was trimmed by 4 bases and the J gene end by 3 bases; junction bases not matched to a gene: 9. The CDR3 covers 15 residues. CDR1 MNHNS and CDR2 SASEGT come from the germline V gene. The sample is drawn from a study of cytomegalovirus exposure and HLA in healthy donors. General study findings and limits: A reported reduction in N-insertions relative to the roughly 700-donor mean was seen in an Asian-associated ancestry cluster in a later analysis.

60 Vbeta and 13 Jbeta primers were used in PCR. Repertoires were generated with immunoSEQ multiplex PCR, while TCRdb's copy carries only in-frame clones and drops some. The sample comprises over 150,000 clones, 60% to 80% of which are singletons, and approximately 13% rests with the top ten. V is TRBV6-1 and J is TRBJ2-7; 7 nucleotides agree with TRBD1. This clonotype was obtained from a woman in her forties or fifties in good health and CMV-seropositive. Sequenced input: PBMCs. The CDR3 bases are TGTGCCAGCAGTGTACGGGACAGTTATAACTACGAGCAGTACTTC. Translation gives CASSVRDSYNYEQYF.